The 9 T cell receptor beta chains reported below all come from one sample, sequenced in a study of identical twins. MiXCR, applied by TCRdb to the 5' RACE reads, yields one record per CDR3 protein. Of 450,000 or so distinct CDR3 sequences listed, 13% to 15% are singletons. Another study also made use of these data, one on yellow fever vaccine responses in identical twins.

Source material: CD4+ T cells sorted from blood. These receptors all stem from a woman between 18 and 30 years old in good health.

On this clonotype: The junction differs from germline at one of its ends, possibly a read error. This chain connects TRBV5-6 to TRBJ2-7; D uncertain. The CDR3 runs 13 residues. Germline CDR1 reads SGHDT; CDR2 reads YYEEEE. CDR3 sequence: CAISPGRICEQYF. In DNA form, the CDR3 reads TGTGCCATCAGCCCCGGGCGCATCTGCGAGCAGTACTTC.

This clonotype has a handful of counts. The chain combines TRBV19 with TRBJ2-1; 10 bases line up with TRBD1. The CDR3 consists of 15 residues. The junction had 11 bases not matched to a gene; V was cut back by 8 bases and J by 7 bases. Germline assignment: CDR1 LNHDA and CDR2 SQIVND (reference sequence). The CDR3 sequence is CASRDTGTGVNEQFF. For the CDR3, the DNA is TGTGCCAGTCGTGATACCGGGACAGGGGTTAATGAGCAGTTCTTC.

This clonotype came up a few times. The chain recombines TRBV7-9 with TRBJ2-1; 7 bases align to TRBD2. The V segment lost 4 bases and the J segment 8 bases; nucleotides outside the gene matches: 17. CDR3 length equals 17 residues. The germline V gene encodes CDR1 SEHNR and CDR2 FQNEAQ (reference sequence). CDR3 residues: CASSSYPQGGSTDEQFF. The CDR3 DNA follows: TGTGCCAGCAGCTCCTATCCCCAGGGCGGGAGCACCGATGAGCAGTTCTTC.

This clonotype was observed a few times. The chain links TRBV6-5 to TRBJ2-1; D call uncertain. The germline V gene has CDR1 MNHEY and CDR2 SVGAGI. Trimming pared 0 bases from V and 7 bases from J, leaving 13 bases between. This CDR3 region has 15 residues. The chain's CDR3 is CASSYSATPANEQFF. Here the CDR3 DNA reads TGTGCCAGCAGTTACTCAGCGACACCGGCTAATGAGCAGTTCTTC.

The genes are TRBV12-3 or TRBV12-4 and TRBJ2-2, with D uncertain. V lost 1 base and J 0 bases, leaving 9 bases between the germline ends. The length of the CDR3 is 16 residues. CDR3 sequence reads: CASSLGGFSNTGELFF. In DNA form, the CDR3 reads TGTGCCAGCAGTTTAGGAGGTTTTTCGAACACCGGGGAGCTGTTTTTT.

The CDR3 loop is CASTLAGGDYNEQFF. The CDR3 nucleotides are TGTGCCAGCACCCTAGCGGGAGGGGATTACAATGAGCAGTTCTTC. The chain has TRBV18 and TRBJ2-1; TRBD2 agrees at 12 bases. Germline assignment: CDR1 KGHSH and CDR2 LQKENI. This CDR3 is 15 amino acids long. V trimming: 8 bases; J trimming: 4 bases; junction bases outside the gene matches: 6.

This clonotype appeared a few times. The CDR3 nucleotides read TGCAGTGCTACTCGACAGGGGTCCGGGGAGCTGTTTTTT. It specifies CSATRQGSGELFF. The rearrangement links TRBV20-1 to TRBJ2-2; TRBD1 aligns across 8 bases. This CDR3 is built from 13 residues. Unmatched junction bases numbered 4, after V lost 4 bases and J lost 6 bases. Germline assignment: CDR1 DFQATT and CDR2 SNEGSKA (reference sequence).

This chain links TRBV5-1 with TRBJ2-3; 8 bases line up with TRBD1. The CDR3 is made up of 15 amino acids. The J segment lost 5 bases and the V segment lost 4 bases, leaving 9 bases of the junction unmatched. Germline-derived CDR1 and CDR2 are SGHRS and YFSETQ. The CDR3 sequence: CASSPLQDRVDTQYF. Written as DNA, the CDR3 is TGCGCCAGCAGCCCACTTCAGGACAGGGTAGATACGCAGTATTTT.

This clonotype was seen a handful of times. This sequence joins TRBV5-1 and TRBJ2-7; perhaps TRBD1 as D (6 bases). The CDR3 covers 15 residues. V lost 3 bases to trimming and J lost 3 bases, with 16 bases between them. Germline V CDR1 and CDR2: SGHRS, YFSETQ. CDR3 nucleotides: TGCGCCAGCAGCTCCGTCGGGACACAGGTCTACGAGCAGTACTTC. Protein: CASSSVGTQVYEQYF.